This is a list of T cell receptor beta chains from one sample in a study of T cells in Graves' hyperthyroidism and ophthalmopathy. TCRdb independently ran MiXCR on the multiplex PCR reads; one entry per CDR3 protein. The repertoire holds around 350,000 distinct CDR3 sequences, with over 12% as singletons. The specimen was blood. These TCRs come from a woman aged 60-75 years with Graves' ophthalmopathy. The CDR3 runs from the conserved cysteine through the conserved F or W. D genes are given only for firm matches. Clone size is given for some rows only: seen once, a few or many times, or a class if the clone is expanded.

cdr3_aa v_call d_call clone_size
CASSPPGGSYTF TRBV18 . many
CASSYKYRDRSYQPQHF TRBV12-3/TRBV12-4 TRBD1 many
CSARPHQGAAYEQYF TRBV20-1 . many
CAWQAWEKLFF TRBV30 . many
CASSLYMGTASYEQYF TRBV7-2 TRBD1 .
CASSHPFLAGETSYNEQFF TRBV2 TRBD2 many
CASSLSMVSTDTQYF TRBV27 . many
CASSQGGPTYEQYF TRBV3-1 . many
CASSTSGGRSTNYGYTF TRBV6-1 . .
CAGSPGLALNTGELFF TRBV18 TRBD2 .
CASSPGDGSYNEQFF TRBV5-1 . many
CAGYDGRVLSYTF TRBV6-1 . many
CAWSVRGIQPQHF TRBV30 . many